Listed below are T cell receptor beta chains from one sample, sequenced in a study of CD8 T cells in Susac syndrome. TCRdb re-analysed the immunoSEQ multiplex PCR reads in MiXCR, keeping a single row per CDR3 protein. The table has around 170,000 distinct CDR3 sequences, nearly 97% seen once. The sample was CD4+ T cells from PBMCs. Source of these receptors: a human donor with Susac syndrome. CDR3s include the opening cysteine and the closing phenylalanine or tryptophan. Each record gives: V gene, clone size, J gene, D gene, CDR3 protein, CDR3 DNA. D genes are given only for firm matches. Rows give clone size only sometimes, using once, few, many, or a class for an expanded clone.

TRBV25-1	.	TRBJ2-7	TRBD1	CASSGSGTGVYEQYF	TGTGCCAGCAGTGGATCCGGGACAGGGGTCTACGAGCAGTACTTC
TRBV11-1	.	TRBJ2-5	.	CASSRVGMEETQYF	TGTGCCAGCAGCCGGGTCGGTATGGAGGAGACCCAGTACTTC
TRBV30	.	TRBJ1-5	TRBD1	CAWGQGQGGNQPQHF	TGTGCCTGGGGCCAGGGACAGGGGGGCAATCAGCCCCAGCATTTT
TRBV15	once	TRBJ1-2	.	CATSSGQSYGYTF	TGTGCCACCAGCAGTGGGCAGAGTTATGGCTACACCTTC
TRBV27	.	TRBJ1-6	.	CASSWLNSPLHF	TGTGCCAGCAGTTGGCTAAATTCACCCCTCCACTTT
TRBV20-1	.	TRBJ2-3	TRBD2	CRGAGGSTDTQYF	TGCAGGGGAGCGGGGGGGAGCACAGATACGCAGTATTTT
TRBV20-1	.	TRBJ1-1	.	CSALPGPLNEAFF	TGCAGTGCTCTACCGGGCCCCTTGAATGAAGCTTTCTTT
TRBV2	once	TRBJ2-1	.	CASSEAFVVNEQFF	TGTGCCAGCAGTGAAGCGTTCGTAGTGAATGAGCAGTTCTTC
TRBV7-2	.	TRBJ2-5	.	CASSLSRYQETQYF	TGTGCCAGCAGCTTATCTAGGTACCAAGAGACCCAGTACTTC
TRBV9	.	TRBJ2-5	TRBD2	CASSVAGGPGTQYF	TGTGCCAGCAGCGTAGCGGGGGGGCCGGGGACCCAGTACTTC
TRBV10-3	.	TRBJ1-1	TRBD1	CAISVDRGATEAFF	TGTGCCATCAGTGTCGACAGGGGAGCCACTGAAGCTTTCTTT
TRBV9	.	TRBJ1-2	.	CASSGRDTLNYGYTF	TGTGCCAGCAGCGGCCGGGACACCCTAAACTATGGCTACACCTTC
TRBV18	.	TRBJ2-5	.	CASSPLAPQETQYF	TGTGCCAGCTCACCATTGGCGCCCCAAGAGACCCAGTACTTC
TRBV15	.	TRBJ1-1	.	CATSRARENPLNTEAFF	TGTGCCACCAGCAGAGCCAGGGAGAACCCTTTGAACACTGAAGCTTTCTTT
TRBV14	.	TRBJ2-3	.	CASSQQTPSTDTQYF	TGTGCCAGCAGCCAACAGACCCCTAGCACAGATACGCAGTATTTT
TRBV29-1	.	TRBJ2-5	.	CSGGGDHQETQYF	TGCAGCGGGGGCGGGGACCACCAAGAGACCCAGTACTTC
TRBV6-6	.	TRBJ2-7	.	CASSYTPRGGLDEQYF	TGTGCCAGCAGTTACACCCCCAGGGGGGGCCTCGACGAGCAGTACTTC
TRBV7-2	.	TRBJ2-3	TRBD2	CASSSTSGGNTDTQYF	TGTGCCAGCAGTTCCACTAGCGGGGGAAACACAGATACGCAGTATTTT
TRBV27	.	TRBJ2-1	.	CASRFRTSSSYNEQFF	TGTGCCAGCAGGTTCAGGACTTCTTCCTCCTACAATGAGCAGTTCTTC
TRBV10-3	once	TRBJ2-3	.	CAISGGPNSPDTQYF	TGTGCCATCAGTGGAGGCCCCAACTCGCCAGATACGCAGTATTTT
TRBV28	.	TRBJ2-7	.	CASSSPETRSSYEQYF	TGTGCCAGCAGTTCCCCAGAAACCCGAAGCTCCTACGAGCAGTACTTC
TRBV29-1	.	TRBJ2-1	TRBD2	CSVKRGADYNEQFF	TGCAGCGTTAAGCGGGGGGCGGATTACAATGAGCAGTTCTTC
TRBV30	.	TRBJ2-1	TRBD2	CAWSGGLAGGPGQYNEQFF	TGTGCCTGGAGTGGGGGACTAGCGGGGGGGCCAGGCCAGTACAATGAGCAGTTCTTC
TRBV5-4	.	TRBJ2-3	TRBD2	CASSPLARTDTQYF	TGTGCCAGCAGCCCACTAGCGCGCACAGATACGCAGTATTTT
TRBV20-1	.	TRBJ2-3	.	CSASNGEGADTQYF	TGCAGTGCTAGCAACGGGGAGGGGGCAGATACGCAGTATTTT
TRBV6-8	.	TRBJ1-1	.	CASSYDLGEAFF	TGTGCCAGCAGTTATGACCTCGGTGAAGCTTTCTTT
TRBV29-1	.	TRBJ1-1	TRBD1	CSVLNRGTNTEAFF	TGCAGCGTCCTAAACAGGGGGACGAACACTGAAGCTTTCTTT
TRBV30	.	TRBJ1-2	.	CAWTEAGAGGYTF	TGTGCCTGGACTGAGGCGGGGGCGGGTGGCTACACCTTC
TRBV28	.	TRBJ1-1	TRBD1	CASLRTGTHTEAFF	TGTGCCAGCCTGAGGACAGGGACGCACACTGAAGCTTTCTTT
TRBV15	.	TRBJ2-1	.	CATSREGLQDNEQFF	TGTGCCACCAGCAGAGAGGGACTCCAGGACAATGAGCAGTTCTTC
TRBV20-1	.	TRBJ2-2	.	CSARGPGQTGELFF	TGCAGTGCTAGAGGTCCAGGGCAGACCGGGGAGCTGTTTTTT
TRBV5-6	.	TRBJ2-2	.	CASSLGREELFF	TGTGCCAGCAGCTTGGGACGCGAGGAGCTGTTTTTT
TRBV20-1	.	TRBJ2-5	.	CSARAGAGETQYF	TGCAGTGCTAGAGCGGGGGCGGGGGAGACCCAGTACTTC
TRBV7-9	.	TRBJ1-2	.	CASSLRDAANYGYTF	TGTGCCAGCAGCTTAAGGGACGCAGCTAACTATGGCTACACCTTC
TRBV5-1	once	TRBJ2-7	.	CASSLVTGPSYEQYF	TGCGCCAGCAGCTTGGTTACGGGTCCCTCCTACGAGCAGTACTTC
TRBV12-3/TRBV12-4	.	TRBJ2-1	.	CASSFSIKDTEQFF	TGTGCCAGCAGTTTTTCCATAAAAGATACTGAGCAGTTCTTC
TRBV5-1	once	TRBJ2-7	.	CASSIGMPLPEQYF	TGCGCCAGCAGCATCGGGATGCCTCTGCCCGAGCAGTACTTC
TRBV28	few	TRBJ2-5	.	CASSSSRETQYF	TGTGCCAGCAGTTCCAGCCGAGAGACCCAGTACTTC
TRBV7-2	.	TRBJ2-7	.	CASSYGAALSYEQYF	TGTGCCAGCAGCTACGGTGCGGCCCTGTCCTACGAGCAGTACTTC
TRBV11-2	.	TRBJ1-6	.	CASSLGRLDSPLHF	TGTGCCAGCAGCTTAGGGAGGCTCGATTCACCCCTCCACTTT
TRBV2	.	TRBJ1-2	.	CASKGDGNGYTF	TGTGCCAGTAAAGGGGACGGTAATGGCTACACCTTC